These 20 T cell receptor beta chains share one sample of origin, sequenced in a study of T cell responses to AZD1222 COVID-19 vaccine. The repertoire was sequenced with immunoSEQ multiplex PCR; TCRdb's copy has only in-frame clones and lacks some. The sample lists some 120,000 clones, roughly nine tenths occurring once. The material was peripheral blood, obtained on day 0 of AZD1222 vaccination. All receptors derive from an adult in good health.

This chain uses TRBV28 with TRBJ2-7; 11 bases line up with TRBD2. Germline V gene sequence: CDR1 MDHEN, CDR2 SYDVKM. The V segment lost 7 bases and the J segment 3 bases; nucleotides outside the gene matches: 5. This CDR3 comprises 14 residues. The chain's CDR3 is CASILAGGGYEQYF. The CDR3 DNA sequence: TGTGCCAGCATCCTAGCGGGAGGTGGCTACGAGCAGTACTTC.

The genes are TRBV19 and TRBJ2-7, with 7 bases that match TRBD1. This CDR3 has 14 amino acids. CDR1 LNHDA and CDR2 SQIVND come from the germline V gene (reference sequence). The V and J ends lost 9 bases and 6 bases, in that order; junction bases with no gene match: 14. The CDR3 spells CASQPADRAGEQYF. The CDR3 DNA follows: TGTGCCAGCCAACCTGCCGACAGGGCCGGCGAGCAGTACTTC.

The DNA of the CDR3 is TGTGCCAGCAGTGGCGGACTAGCGGGAGTCACAAATGAGCAGTTCTTC. Protein sequence: CASSGGLAGVTNEQFF. The rearrangement joins TRBV6-1 to TRBJ2-1; 13 bases are a match to TRBD2. Looked up from germline, CDR1 is MNHNS and CDR2 is SASEGT. V lost 4 bases, J lost 7 bases, and 7 bases stayed unmatched. The CDR3 runs 16 residues.

The chain uses TRBV6-5 and TRBJ2-7; D is tentatively TRBD1 or TRBD2 (6 bases each). V was trimmed by 7 bases and J by 2 bases, leaving 15 bases between them. The CDR3 sequence is 14 residues long. Germline V gives CDR1 MNHEY, CDR2 SVGAGI. In DNA, the CDR3 is TGTGCCAGCAAACAGGGACTCCCCACCTACGAGCAGTACTTC. The encoded protein is CASKQGLPTYEQYF.

The chain links TRBV2 to TRBJ2-5; the match to TRBD2 covers 7 bases. Trimming removed 1 base from V and 2 bases from J; junction bases left unmatched: 7. This CDR3 region has 16 residues. Germline-derived CDR1 and CDR2 are SNHLY and FYNNEI. CDR3 nucleotide sequence: TGTGCCAGCAGTGAAGGTACTCTAGCGGAACAAGAGACCCAGTACTTC. Translation gives CASSEGTLAEQETQYF.

This rearrangement joins TRBV6-5 to TRBJ2-2; the D is unclear. V was clipped by 6 bases and J by 4 bases, with 6 bases between them. Germline loops: CDR1 MNHEY, CDR2 SVGAGI. This CDR3 is 12 amino acids long. The DNA of the CDR3 is TGTGCCAGCAGAACACTCACCGGGGAGCTGTTTTTT. Its translation is CASRTLTGELFF.

V and J are TRBV4-2 and TRBJ1-5; the D is unclear. The ends were cut back, 8 bases at V and 11 bases at J, with 13 bases in the middle. CDR1 and CDR2 from the germline V gene are LGHNA and YNFKEQ. This CDR3 is built from 11 residues. In nucleotides, the CDR3 is TGTGCCAGCGGTGAGCGCTCGGCCCAGCATTTT. It encodes CASGERSAQHF.

V is TRBV27 and J is TRBJ2-6; D gene uncertain. This CDR3 region has 13 residues. V was shortened by 5 bases and J by 2 bases, with 4 bases between the two germline ends. Germline CDR1 is MNHEY and CDR2 is SMNVEV (reference sequence). The DNA of the CDR3 is TGTGCCAGCAGTCGAGCTGGGGCCAACGTCCTGACTTTC. Its protein is CASSRAGANVLTF.

This chain uses TRBV19 with TRBJ1-3; D call uncertain. CDR1 is LNHDA and CDR2 is SQIVND in the germline V gene (reference sequence). The CDR3 sequence is 15 residues long. The V gene lost 6 bases and the J gene lost 3 bases, with 15 bases spanning the gap. The CDR3 sequence: CASSHVRGVGNTIYF. DNA of the CDR3: TGTGCCAGTAGCCACGTCCGGGGTGTTGGAAACACCATATATTTT.

The CDR3 spells CASSPGAGTGGSSGSNEQFF. CDR3 coding DNA: TGTGCCAGCTCACCGGGTGCCGGGACAGGGGGCTCTAGCGGGAGCAATGAGCAGTTCTTC. The chain has TRBV18 and TRBJ2-1, with 12 nucleotides matching TRBD1. Germline CDR1 KGHSH, CDR2 LQKENI. CDR3 length equals 20 residues. The trim removed 3 bases at V and 6 bases at J, leaving 18 bases unmatched.

As regards this clone: Different DNA sequences within this sample yield the same CDR3. The chain carries TRBV12-3 or TRBV12-4 and TRBJ1-5; no reliable D call. V lost 1 base and J 1 base, leaving 2 bases between the germline ends. The CDR3 contains 13 residues. The DNA for the CDR3 is TGTGCCAGCAGTTTAGGGAGCAATCAGCCCCAGCATTTT. It encodes CASSLGSNQPQHF.

The chain carries TRBV27 and TRBJ1-6; D is uncertain. The V and J ends lost 2 bases and 5 bases respectively, with 1 base between them. The CDR3 has 12 amino acids. CDR1 and CDR2 from the germline V gene are MNHEY and SMNVEV (reference sequence). The CDR3 spells CASSLNNSPLHF. The CDR3 DNA reads as TGTGCCAGCAGTTTAAATAATTCACCCCTCCACTTT.

The V gene is TRBV30, the J gene TRBJ1-2, with 7 bases lining up with TRBD1. Germline trimming cut 2 bases from V and 4 bases from J; bases unmatched to any gene: 16. The CDR3 has 17 residues. CDR1 is GTSNPN, CDR2 SVGIG, per germline (reference sequence). The DNA for the CDR3 is TGTGCCTGGAGTTTACCGGCAGGGGGGTCAGTAATCTATGGCTACACCTTC. Encoded protein: CAWSLPAGGSVIYGYTF.

The gene calls are TRBV28 and TRBJ2-1; 12 nucleotides match TRBD2. V was clipped by 5 bases and J by 7 bases; unmatched bases: 9. Germline CDR1 and CDR2: MDHEN and SYDVKM. This CDR3 comprises 16 residues. CDR3 amino acids: CASSLTPSGGVNEQFF. CDR3 bases: TGTGCCAGCAGTCTCACCCCTAGCGGGGGGGTGAATGAGCAGTTCTTC.

The rearrangement uses TRBV7-9 and TRBJ1-4; no clear D. The V and J ends lost 5 bases and 5 bases respectively, with 12 bases between them. Germline CDR1 is SEHNR and CDR2 is FQNEAQ (reference sequence). The CDR3 length is 14 residues. The CDR3 DNA is TGTGCCAGCAGCCCCGACGTACTAAATGAAAAACTGTTTTTT. Amino acid sequence: CASSPDVLNEKLFF.

The chain couples TRBV29-1 to TRBJ2-2; D possibly corresponds to TRBD2 (6 bases). Trimming took off 2 bases at V and 1 base at J, with 11 bases between the two ends. Germline values: CDR1 SQVTM, CDR2 ANQGSEA. The CDR3 has 15 residues. CDR3 nucleotide sequence: TGCAGCGTTGAACGGCGGGGTGTGAACACCGGGGAGCTGTTTTTT. As protein: CSVERRGVNTGELFF.

This clone appeared once. V is TRBV3-1 (or the pseudogene TRBV3-2) and J is TRBJ2-3; tentative D call: TRBD2 (5 bases). The germline V and J ends were trimmed by 4 bases and 11 bases, with 28 bases remaining between them. The CDR3 loop spans 17 amino acids. Germline CDR1 LGHDT, CDR2 YNNKEL (reference sequence). The CDR3 DNA sequence: TGTGCCAGCAGCCCCTCCCCAGCGCTAGCCAGCTCCGTGGGGCAGTATTTT. It specifies CASSPSPALASSVGQYF.

As for this clone: The junction departs from the called germline gene at one end, perhaps through a read error. The CDR3 reads CASREVGQGLGTQYF. The CDR3 DNA is TGTGCCAGCAGAGAAGTGGGACAGGGGTTGGGTACGCAGTATTTT. The rearrangement joins TRBV6-1 to TRBJ2-3; TRBD1 aligns across 10 bases. Germline V gene data show CDR1 as MNHNS and CDR2 as SASEGT. The CDR3 runs to 15 residues.

The J gene is TRBJ1-3, the V gene TRBV6-5, with 7 bases that match TRBD1. After removal of 4 bases from V and 0 bases from J, the junction contained 3 bases not matched to a gene. CDR1 is MNHEY and CDR2 is SVGAGI in the germline V gene. CDR3 length: 15 residues. CDR3 DNA sequence: TGTGCCAGCAGTTTACAGGGGAACTCTGGAAACACCATATATTTT. This translates into CASSLQGNSGNTIYF.

This clone showed up just once. J is TRBJ1-1 and V is TRBV5-1; weak D call: TRBD1 (6 bases). In germline, CDR1 is SGHRS, CDR2 YFSETQ. Deletions cut 2 bases from V and 5 bases from J, with 16 bases between. The CDR3 runs to 15 residues. The DNA for the CDR3 is TGCGCCAGCAGCTTTGAGGGGGGAAGGAGGACTGAAGCTTTCTTT. It specifies CASSFEGGRRTEAFF.